A selection of T cell receptor beta chains follows, all from one sample in a study of blood T cell repertoires in COVID-19. This table comes from immunoSEQ multiplex PCR, and its TCRdb copy is limited to in-frame clones, with some not included. The table records roughly 200,000 clones, 83% of them present only once. Sequencing used peripheral blood. These receptors all stem from a woman in her 30s with COVID-19, enrolled during active disease. Both conserved end residues are part of each CDR3. Fields, in order: CDR3 protein, CDR3 DNA, D gene, V gene, clone size, J gene. The D gene is left open where the match is weak. Clone size is not always given. Where it is, it says once, few, many or a class for expanded clones.

CASSPTSAGAYGNTIYF TGTGCCAGCTCACCAACCTCGGCAGGGGCCTATGGAAACACCATATATTTT NA TRBV18 NA TRBJ1-3
CASSGGTVGANVLTF TGTGCCAGCAGTGGGGGGACAGTTGGGGCCAACGTCCTGACTTTC TRBD1 TRBV25-1 NA TRBJ2-6
CASSNKNTEAFF TGTGCCAGTAGTAATAAGAACACTGAAGCTTTCTTT NA TRBV19 few TRBJ1-1
CASSFQRGVWPKKTEAFF TGTGCCAGCAGCTTTCAACGGGGGGTTTGGCCGAAAAAAACTGAAGCTTTCTTT NA TRBV7-6 NA TRBJ1-1
CASSVDPSGSTRETQYF TGTGCCAGCAGCGTAGACCCCAGCGGGAGTACGAGAGAGACCCAGTACTTC TRBD2 TRBV9 NA TRBJ2-5
CASSSQGLSNQPQHF TGCGCCAGCAGCTCACAGGGTTTGAGCAATCAGCCCCAGCATTTT NA TRBV4-1 few TRBJ1-5
CAWSATTPGQGSTDTQYF TGTGCCTGGAGTGCAACCACACCTGGACAGGGAAGTACAGATACGCAGTATTTT TRBD1 TRBV30 NA TRBJ2-3
CASSIRVHRVSDEKLFF TGTGCCAGTAGTATACGTGTCCACAGGGTGTCGGACGAAAAACTGTTTTTT NA TRBV19 NA TRBJ1-4
CASLTRAGEQFF TGTGCCAGCCTAACCCGGGCGGGTGAGCAGTTCTTC NA TRBV27 NA TRBJ2-1
CASSIRGQGSGELFF TGTGCCAGTAGTATACGGGGACAGGGCTCTGGGGAGCTGTTTTTT TRBD1 TRBV19 NA TRBJ2-2
CASSVRGPVEQYF TGTGCCAGCAGTGTTAGGGGGCCGGTCGAGCAGTACTTC TRBD1 TRBV2 few TRBJ2-7
CSASIGSTADTQYF TGCAGTGCTAGTATTGGGAGTACCGCAGATACGCAGTATTTT NA TRBV20-1 NA TRBJ2-3
CASTPQGAGELFF TGTGCCAGCACCCCTCAGGGGGCCGGGGAGCTGTTTTTT TRBD1 TRBV6-2/TRBV6-3 NA TRBJ2-2
CASSGHSGKRGYEQFF TGTGCCAGCAGCGGCCATTCCGGCAAACGAGGCTATGAGCAGTTCTTC NA TRBV7-9 NA TRBJ2-1
CASSLGAGFTYEQYF TGCGCCAGCAGTCTAGGTGCAGGGTTTACCTACGAGCAGTACTTC NA TRBV5-1 NA TRBJ2-7
CASSRSTDRVHEQYF TGCGCCAGCAGCCGTAGCACGGACAGGGTCCACGAGCAGTACTTC TRBD1 TRBV4-3 NA TRBJ2-7
CASSFADTEAFF TGTGCCAGCAGCTTCGCAGACACTGAAGCTTTCTTT NA TRBV11-3 NA TRBJ1-1
CSASGGVPLNEQFF TGCAGCGCTTCCGGGGGGGTTCCCCTCAATGAGCAGTTCTTC TRBD2 TRBV29-1 NA TRBJ2-1
CASSSERQETQYF TGCGCCAGCAGCTCGGAGCGGCAAGAGACCCAGTACTTC NA TRBV5-1 NA TRBJ2-5
CASSPPVGASGQGAKSYGYTF TGTGCCAGCTCACCACCGGTAGGGGCTTCGGGACAGGGGGCCAAATCCTATGGCTACACCTTC TRBD1 TRBV18 once TRBJ1-2
CASSQQGQGPSYEQYF TGTGCCAGCAGCCAGCAGGGACAGGGGCCCTCCTACGAGCAGTACTTC TRBD1 TRBV4-2 NA TRBJ2-7
CASSPGVAGSEYF TGTGCCAGCAGCCCCGGGGTAGCGGGGTCTGAGTACTTC TRBD2 TRBV3-1/TRBV3-2 NA TRBJ2-7
CASTPLRGRGAGLYQPQHF TGTGCCAGTACCCCACTGAGGGGGCGCGGCGCGGGGCTTTATCAGCCCCAGCATTTT TRBD1 TRBV19 once TRBJ1-5
CASSRTANTGELFF TGCGCCAGCAGCAGGACAGCGAACACCGGGGAGCTGTTTTTT NA TRBV5-1 NA TRBJ2-2
CASSQGRSGQGYPTDTQYF TGTGCCAGCAGCCAAGGGCGCTCGGGACAGGGATACCCCACAGATACGCAGTATTTT TRBD1 TRBV14 NA TRBJ2-3
CASSYLAGVDIQYF TGTGCCAGCAGTTACCTCGCGGGAGTGGACATTCAGTACTTC TRBD2 TRBV6-5 NA TRBJ2-4
CASSHRRQGLETQYF TGTGCCAGCAGCCACCGGCGACAGGGTCTAGAGACCCAGTACTTC TRBD1 TRBV11-2 NA TRBJ2-5
CASSFSLGAGGQETQYF TGCGCCAGCAGCTTCTCCTTGGGTGCAGGGGGCCAAGAGACCCAGTACTTC TRBD1 TRBV4-1 NA TRBJ2-5
CARAPGGDTQYF TGTGCCAGGGCCCCCGGAGGGGATACGCAGTATTTT NA TRBV7-9 once TRBJ2-3
CASRIGGSYNEQFF TGTGCCAGCAGGATCGGTGGCTCCTACAATGAGCAGTTCTTC NA TRBV7-9 NA TRBJ2-1
CASSLATGGGQPQHF TGTGCCAGCAGCTTGGCCACAGGGGGAGGACAGCCCCAGCATTTT TRBD1 TRBV5-6 NA TRBJ1-5
CASSLGQVNTEAFF TGCGCCAGCAGCTTAGGACAGGTGAACACTGAAGCTTTCTTT TRBD1 TRBV5-1 NA TRBJ1-1
CASRFRQNSNQPQHF TGTGCCAGCAGATTTCGACAGAATAGCAATCAGCCCCAGCATTTT NA TRBV28 NA TRBJ1-5